The 3 T cell receptor beta chains below come from one sample, sequenced in a study of prognosis after radiotherapy for stage I lung cancer. With two-round multiplex PCR, TCR beta CDR3 sequences were amplified from genomic DNA. It was primers specific to each TRBV and TRBJ gene that first-round PCR used. TCRdb used MiXCR to reprocess the multiplex PCR reads, holding one entry per CDR3 protein. The sample consists of about 24,000 distinct CDR3 sequences, approximately 40% of them appearing once. Material: PBMCs, obtained before or after stereotactic body radiation therapy (not recorded which). The origin of the receptors is a donor over 45 with non-small cell lung cancer.

As regards this clonotype: This probably arose from a read error, given a far larger clone one base away. The chain uses TRBV6-9 and TRBJ2-1, with TRBD2 matching over 7 bases. This CDR3 is built from 15 residues. Germline lookup yields CDR1 MNHGY and CDR2 SVAAGI. The CDR3 DNA reads as TGTGTCAGCACCCCTGCTAGCGGCAGTAGGGTTGAGCAGTTCTTC. As protein: CVSTPASGSRVEQFF.

Ten or more counts support this clonotype. One end of the junction is discordant with germline, which a read error may explain. This chain links TRBV4-1 with TRBJ1-2, with D unclear. This CDR3 comprises 15 residues. In germline, CDR1 is MGHRA, CDR2 YSYEKL. The CDR3 DNA is TGCGCCAGTAGCCAAGACTCTGGAGGGAACTATGGCTACACCTTC. The encoded protein is CASSQDSGGNYGYTF.

This clonotype was counted at least ten times. The chain has TRBV28 and TRBJ2-1, with 8 bases aligning to TRBD2. V lost 5 bases, J lost 5 bases, and 11 bases stayed unmatched. The germline V gene encodes CDR1 MDHEN and CDR2 SYDVKM. CDR3 length equals 16 residues. CDR3 sequence: CASSGAGGGHHNEQFF. CDR3 coding DNA: TGTGCCAGCAGTGGGGCGGGGGGAGGGCATCACAATGAGCAGTTCTTC. The whole variable domain, filled in from reference TRBV28 and TRBJ2-1, reads DVKVTQSSRYLVKRTGEKVFLECVQDMDHENMFWYRQDPGLGLRLIYFSYDVKMKEKGDIPEGYSVSREKKERFSLILESASTNQTSMYLCASSGAGGGHHNEQFFGPGTRLTVL.